This TCR beta chain was sequenced for a study of T cells in Graves' hyperthyroidism and ophthalmopathy. This clonotype showed up just a few times. Diagnoses used clinical symptoms, serum thyroxine and TRAb, thyroid ultrasound and orbital computed tomography. The CDR3 runs to 14 residues. The V gene's germline CDR1 is SGHDT and CDR2 YYEEEE. Trimming took off 2 bases at V and 5 bases at J, with 10 bases between the two ends. Template material for amplifying TCR beta CDR3 regions consisted of RNA transcripts. The HTBI primer set drove a first-round RT-PCR of the TCR CDR3. TCRdb processed the multiplex PCR reads anew with MiXCR; each CDR3 protein has one entry. Of 300,000 or so distinct CDR3 sequences listed, more than 15% are singletons.

Material: blood. The rearrangement uses TRBV5-6 and TRBJ1-4; no reliable D call. The TCR sequence derives from a woman aged 55-70 years with Graves' ophthalmopathy. This chain's CDR3 is CASSLLSENEKLFF. CDR3 coding DNA: TGTGCCAGCAGCTTACTTTCAGAAAATGAAAAACTGTTTTTT.